This TCR beta chain was captured in a study of blood T cell repertoires in COVID-19. Turning to the study itself: Samples of COVID-19 (acute and convalescent) were obtained from the United States, Italy and Spain. PBMCs, B-cell-depleted T cells, or T cells were the source of the cDNA or gDNA that made up the material.

The V gene lost 4 bases and the J gene lost 0 bases, with 11 bases spanning the gap. This CDR3 has 15 amino acids. CDR1 is SGHRS, CDR2 YFSETQ, per germline. Authors' analysis steps: Amplification of reference gene primers was used by the study to estimate nucleated cell counts. Sequencing used immunoSEQ multiplex PCR; TCRdb keeps in-frame clones, though not all of them. V and J calls and clone size are as listed in that table; D and trimming were resolved from the DNA. The sample holds roughly 160,000 clones; 87% are singletons and the top ten take roughly 3.9%. The receptor was derived from a woman aged 60 to 75 who had recovered from COVID-19. This sequence joins TRBV5-1 and TRBJ1-3; D perhaps matches TRBD1 (5 bases). The specimen sequenced was peripheral blood. The CDR3 DNA reads TGCGCCAGCAGCGCTACAGGCAGCTCTGGAAACACCATATATTTT. This gives the protein CASSATGSSGNTIYF.